This T cell receptor (beta chain) was profiled in a study of blood T cell repertoires in COVID-19. Study information: In each case, the material was cDNA or gDNA derived from T cells, B-cell-depleted T cells, or PBMCs.

This table comes from immunoSEQ multiplex PCR, and its TCRdb copy is limited to in-frame clones, with some not included. This sample has about 130,000 clones; 85% to 90% occur once, and the top ten carry around 3%. J gave up 5 bases and V 3 bases, and 8 bases lay outside the gene matches. The germline V gene has CDR1 LNHNV and CDR2 YYDKDF (reference sequence). The CDR3 consists of 16 residues. This receptor was obtained from a woman older than 75 with COVID-19, enrolled during active disease. The chain links TRBV15 to TRBJ2-2; 8 bases are a match to TRBD2. Material: peripheral blood. The chain's CDR3 is CATSRSGGPLTGELFF. For the CDR3, the DNA is TGTGCCACCAGCAGGTCGGGAGGGCCGTTAACCGGGGAGCTGTTTTTT.